This T cell receptor (beta chain) emerged from a study of blood T cell repertoires in COVID-19. About the research overall: Material from acute and convalescent COVID-19 was sourced from the United States, Italy and Spain. T cells, B-cell-depleted T cells, or PBMCs supplied cDNA or gDNA.

Original data processing: Estimated nucleated cell counts came from reference gene primer amplification. TCRdb keeps only in-frame clones here, not all; method: immunoSEQ multiplex PCR. The V and J calls and clone size are taken from that table; D and trimming were inferred from the DNA. The sample shows tens of thousands of clones, 88% of them seen only once. Losses at the gene ends were 2 bases for V and 5 bases for J; bases not matched to a gene: 2. This CDR3 has 13 amino acids. Germline V lookup: CDR1 SGHTA, CDR2 FQGNSA. The chain is built from TRBV7-2 and TRBJ1-1, with 7 bases aligning to TRBD1. The sample consisted of peripheral blood. The TCR originated in an older woman with acute or convalescent COVID-19. The CDR3 DNA reads TGTGCCAGCAGCTTAATACAGGGGACTGAAGCTTTCTTT. It codes for CASSLIQGTEAFF.